Here is one TCR beta chain with its context. It lacks a known antigen. The input lacks base qualities; no much larger clone sits a single base away. Per the germline V gene, MGHDK is the CDR1 and SYGVNS is the CDR2. V is clipped by 5 bases and J by 6 bases, and the sequence between their germline boundaries is 16 bases long. Counted from cysteine to phenylalanine, this CDR3 has 14 amino acids. Only the CDR3 part of the read is kept: 42 bases, read in frame from the first base. The CDR3 regions of human TCRbeta chains were subjected to immunosequencing. The authors' pipeline ran thus. Repertoire TCRs were matched against a reference library of SARS-CoV-2-specific TCRs generated with the MIRA antigen-specificity platform. Breadth was defined as the fraction of unique TCRs that were SARS-CoV-2-associated. Depth was defined as the fraction of total T cells that were SARS-CoV-2-associated. Using the MIRA data, each spike-specific TCR was mapped to the spike region that the TCR reacts to and placed in a CD4 or CD8 class. Log10-transformed breadth and depth values were compared by one-way ANOVA with Sidak's multiple comparisons tests. The clones in this table, taken by TCRdb from immuneACCESS, are in-frame only. Not every clone is retained; where verified, under half of the shortfall comes from an unresolved V gene, and the cause of the rest is unknown. Clone size and the V and J calls come from that table; the DNA yielded D and trimming. Recorded for this sample are roughly 130,000 clones; roughly 91% of them occurred a single time. The top ten clones comprise 2.5% to 3% of the sample.

This specimen comes from a study of T cell responses to AZD1222 COVID-19 vaccine (dated by TCRdb to the early 2020s). Concerning the study at large: AZD1222 recipients with second doses at about 4 weeks or about 12 weeks were pooled, because spike-specific TCR depth and breadth did not differ between schedules. A total of around 240 trial participants underwent TCR sequencing, of whom 207 received two doses of AZD1222 and approximately 25 received two doses of the MenACWY control vaccine. Trial participants were enrolled by age into subgroups of 18-55, 56-69 and 70-plus years, and 148, 28 and 57 TCR-sequenced participants, respectively, were included in these subgroups. What the study reported, not specific to this receptor: Conclusions about previously exposed vaccinees are limited, since just five or six AZD1222 recipients were seropositive for SARS-CoV-2 at baseline. CD4 TCRs associated with the vaccine covered the entire spike protein, and the dominant responses were in regions 160-218 and 743-854. No day 14 peak-response samples were available, so repertoires were characterized only after the peak T cell response. Most participants were white British and females outnumbered males, and the authors suggested that clonal diversity may have been underestimated. A significant rise in spike-specific TCR breadth and depth was observed after two AZD1222 doses relative to day 0 and relative to MenACWY recipients. Nearly half of unique spike-specific TCRs reportedly recognized epitopes outside regions mutated in the B.1.351 and B.1.1.7 variants. In the small 56-69-year group, the increase in depth fell short of significance, most likely because of low power.

This specimen's time point label, interpreted: baseline before first vaccination. Vaccinee samples were obtained from the UK trials COV001 and COV002, which included a single-blind randomized controlled phase 2/3 trial of AZD1222 (ChAdOx1 nCoV-19) in healthy adults. For TCRbeta chain sequencing, PBMC samples were collected from trial participants at day 0 and at day 28 after the second dose. The sequence was obtained from an adult in good health. The chain employs TRBV25-1 and TRBJ1-1, and TRBD1 may be the D gene, going by 5 matching bases. Source: peripheral blood, taken on day 0 of AZD1222 vaccination. At the DNA level, the sequence is TGTGCCAGCAGTCGAACAGGCGGCCGGGCTGAAGCTTTCTTT. This codes for CASSRTGGRAEAFF. The reference TRBV25-1 and TRBJ1-1 proteins fill in what lies around the CDR3, so the full variable domain reads EADIYQTPRYLVIGTGKKITLECSQTMGHDKMYWYQQDPGMELHLIHYSYGVNSTEKGDLSSESTVSRIRTEHFPLTLESARPSHTSQYLCASSRTGGRAEAFFGQGTRLTVV.